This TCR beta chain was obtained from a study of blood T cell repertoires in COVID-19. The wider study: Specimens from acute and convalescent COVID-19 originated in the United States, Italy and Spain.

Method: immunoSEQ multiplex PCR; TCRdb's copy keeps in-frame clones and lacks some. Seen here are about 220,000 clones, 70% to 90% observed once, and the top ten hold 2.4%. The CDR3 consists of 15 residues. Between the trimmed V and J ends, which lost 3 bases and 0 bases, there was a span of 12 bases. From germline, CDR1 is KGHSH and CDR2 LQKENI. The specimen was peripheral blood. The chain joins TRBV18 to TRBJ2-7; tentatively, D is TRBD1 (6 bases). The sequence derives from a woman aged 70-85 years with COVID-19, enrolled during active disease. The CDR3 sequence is CASSPTARGSYEQYF. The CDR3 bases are TGTGCCAGCTCACCGACGGCCAGGGGCTCCTACGAGCAGTACTTC.